The 22 T cell receptor beta chains below all came from one sample that was sequenced in a study of PD-1 blockade in classical Hodgkin lymphoma. Sequencing was performed with immunoSEQ multiplex PCR; in TCRdb, only in-frame clones are kept and a portion is missing. This table holds over 15,000 clones, roughly 87% found once. Sample time point: newly diagnosed, previously untreated cHL patient sample. The sample consisted of peripheral blood mononuclear cells (PBMCs). The source is a human donor with classical Hodgkin lymphoma.

The chain uses TRBV5-1 and TRBJ2-3; TRBD1 or TRBD2 may be the D gene (5 bases each). This CDR3 is built from 18 residues. CDR1 and CDR2 from the germline V gene are SGHRS and YFSETQ. V dropped 0 bases and J dropped 2 bases, with 19 bases sitting between them. Here the CDR3 DNA reads TGCGCCAGCAGCTTGGGTGGGGGACCCGACGATTACACAGATACGCAGTATTTT. This gives the protein CASSLGGGPDDYTDTQYF.

The V and J genes are TRBV11-2 and TRBJ2-1; possibly TRBD1 for D (6 bases). The CDR3 is 15 residues long. Between the trimmed V and J ends, which lost 1 base and 3 bases, there was a span of 10 bases. The germline V gene encodes CDR1 SGHAT and CDR2 FQNNGV. The DNA for the CDR3 is TGTGCCAGCAGCTTAGTTGGGGGCGGCTACAATGAGCAGTTCTTC. The encoded protein is CASSLVGGGYNEQFF.

The CDR3 DNA sequence: TGTGCCTGGGCCCCAGGGGGACGTTACAATGAGCAGTTCTTC. It is translated as CAWAPGGRYNEQFF. The rearrangement joins TRBV30 to TRBJ2-1; 7 bases are shared with TRBD1. The CDR3 covers 14 residues. In germline, CDR1 is GTSNPN, CDR2 SVGIG (reference sequence). V shed 5 bases and J 4 bases; nucleotides not matched to a gene: 8.

The rearrangement links TRBV6-1 to TRBJ2-7, with D perhaps matching TRBD1 or TRBD2 (7 bases each). CDR3 size: 16 residues. Trimming left V 2 bases short and J 3 bases short, with 17 bases between. Per the germline V gene, CDR1 is MNHNS and CDR2 is SASEGT. CDR3 bases: TGTGCCAGCAGTGAATGGCGACAGGGAGGGGGCTACGAGCAGTACTTC. This translates into CASSEWRQGGGYEQYF.

This chain links TRBV7-9 with TRBJ1-3; tentatively, D is TRBD1 (5 bases). From germline, CDR1 is SEHNR and CDR2 FQNEAQ (reference sequence). The V gene lost 5 bases and the J gene lost 0 bases, with 14 bases spanning the gap. The CDR3 spans 16 residues. For the CDR3, the DNA is TGTGCCAGCAGCCGTCAGGGATCGAACTCTGGAAACACCATATATTTT. The encoded protein is CASSRQGSNSGNTIYF. The complete variable domain, with remaining parts taken from reference TRBV7-9 and TRBJ1-3, reads DTGVSQNPRHKITKRGQNVTFRCDPISEHNRLYWYRQTLGQGPEFLTYFQNEAQLEKSRLLSDRFSAERPKGSFSTLEIQRTEQGDSAMYLCASSRQGSNSGNTIYFGEGSWLTVV.

The chain carries TRBV29-1 and TRBJ1-2; 8 nucleotides line up with TRBD1. The ends lost 5 bases at V and 2 bases at J; junction bases unmatched: 1. CDR1 and CDR2 (germline): SQVTM, ANQGSEA. This CDR3 is 12 amino acids long. CDR3 DNA sequence: TGCAGCGTTCGACAGGGGAACTATGGCTACACCTTC. As protein: CSVRQGNYGYTF.

This rearrangement joins TRBV5-1 to TRBJ1-3; D remains unclear. Germline values: CDR1 SGHRS, CDR2 YFSETQ. V dropped 3 bases and J dropped 0 bases, with 13 bases sitting between them. The CDR3 has 16 amino acids. CDR3 nucleotide sequence: TGCGCCAGCAGCTCCACCCAGGTGTCCTCTGGAAACACCATATATTTT. This gives the protein CASSSTQVSSGNTIYF.

This chain connects TRBV15 to TRBJ2-5; 12 bases are a match to TRBD2. V shed 3 bases and J 3 bases; nucleotides not matched to a gene: 2. The CDR3 has 15 amino acids. Germline CDR1 reads LNHNV; CDR2 reads YYDKDF (reference sequence). The CDR3 here is CATSSLAGGEETQYF. For the CDR3, the DNA is TGTGCCACCAGCAGCCTAGCGGGGGGGGAAGAGACCCAGTACTTC.

This rearrangement joins TRBV19 to TRBJ2-2, with 10 bases fitting TRBD2. The CDR3 length is 16 residues. J gave up 3 bases and V 5 bases, and 6 bases lay outside the gene matches. CDR1 and CDR2 from the germline V gene are LNHDA and SQIVND (reference sequence). CDR3 in DNA: TGTGCCAGTAGTGCTAGCGGGAGTACACACACCGGGGAGCTGTTTTTT. Its protein product is CASSASGSTHTGELFF.

The V gene is TRBV27, the J gene TRBJ2-3; 9 nucleotides agree with TRBD2. CDR3 size: 15 residues. The J segment lost 1 base and the V segment lost 2 bases, leaving 1 base of the junction unmatched. CDR1 and CDR2 from the germline V gene are MNHEY and SMNVEV (reference sequence). In DNA form, the CDR3 reads TGTGCCAGCAGTTTAAGGACTAGCGGCACAGATACGCAGTATTTT. It encodes CASSLRTSGTDTQYF.

This chain connects TRBV6-6 to TRBJ2-7; D is unresolved. This CDR3 is 12 amino acids long. Trimming cost V 7 bases and J 7 bases, with 14 bases left between them. Germline V gene lookup returns CDR1 MNHNY and CDR2 SVGAGI (reference sequence). The CDR3 spells CASTTSTGEQYF. The CDR3 nucleotides read TGTGCCAGCACCACCTCCACCGGGGAGCAGTACTTC.

This chain uses TRBV7-9 with TRBJ2-7, with 7 positions matching TRBD1. Germline loops: CDR1 SEHNR, CDR2 FQNEAQ (reference sequence). Trimming took 4 bases from V and 5 from J; bases not matched to a gene: 8. There are 14 residues in the CDR3. Written as DNA, the CDR3 is TGTGCCAGCAGCTCATCAGGGGGTGTAAACGAGCAGTACTTC. It is translated as CASSSSGGVNEQYF.

The chain links TRBV7-8 to TRBJ2-1; D gene uncertain. The germline V gene encodes CDR1 SGHVS and CDR2 FQNEAQ. CDR3 length: 13 residues. V gave up 0 bases and J gave up 8 bases, with 8 bases separating them. In DNA form, the CDR3 reads TGTGCCAGCAGCTTAGCGCAGGTGGATGAGCAGTTCTTC. Translating it yields CASSLAQVDEQFF.

The V gene is TRBV9, the J gene TRBJ2-7; TRBD2 agrees at 12 bases. V lost 4 bases to trimming and J lost 4 bases; unmatched junction nucleotides: 6. There are 15 residues in the CDR3. Germline lookup yields CDR1 SGDLS and CDR2 YYNGEE. In DNA, the CDR3 is TGTGCCAGCAGCCCCGGGACTAGCGGGTATTACGAGCAGTACTTC. Amino acid sequence: CASSPGTSGYYEQYF.

The chain uses TRBV29-1 and TRBJ2-2; 7 bases are a match to TRBD1. Germline CDR1 reads SQVTM; CDR2 reads ANQGSEA. V lost 2 bases to trimming and J lost 4 bases; unmatched junction nucleotides: 10. The CDR3 length is 16 residues. The CDR3 reads CSVESDRWSSTGELFF. In DNA, the CDR3 is TGCAGCGTTGAATCGGACAGGTGGAGTTCCACCGGGGAGCTGTTTTTT.

The chain carries TRBV6-5 and TRBJ2-7; a possible D gene is TRBD2 (6 bases). In germline, CDR1 is MNHEY, CDR2 SVGAGI. CDR3 length equals 12 residues. V lost 9 bases and J lost 7, with 16 bases in between. CDR3 sequence (DNA): TGTGCCAGAGTCGGGGGTAGATGGGAGCAGTACTTC. Its protein product is CARVGGRWEQYF.

This chain uses TRBV20-1 with TRBJ2-5; no clear D gene. The ends were cut back, 1 base at V and 5 bases at J, with 5 bases in the middle. The CDR3 is made up of 11 amino acids. CDR1 is DFQATT, CDR2 SNEGSKA, per germline (reference sequence). The CDR3 reads CSARVAETQYF. DNA for the CDR3: TGCAGTGCTAGAGTCGCGGAGACCCAGTACTTC.

The V and J genes are TRBV28 and TRBJ2-5; D is perhaps TRBD1 or TRBD2 (5 bases each). The germline V and J ends were trimmed by 3 bases and 1 base, with 15 bases remaining between them. Germline lookup yields CDR1 MDHEN and CDR2 SYDVKM. CDR3 length equals 16 residues. CDR3 bases: TGTGCCAGCAGTTTTTGGGACCTCCAGACCCAAGAGACCCAGTACTTC. It specifies CASSFWDLQTQETQYF.

The V call is TRBV5-4, the J call TRBJ1-2; D uncertain. V lost 3 bases and J lost 8, with 17 bases in between. This CDR3 contains 14 residues. Germline V gives CDR1 SGHNT, CDR2 YYREEE (reference sequence). CDR3 DNA sequence: TGTGCCAGCAGCTCAATTGGGCCCGTAGTGGGCTACACCTTC. This gives the protein CASSSIGPVVGYTF. The variable domain in full, completed from reference TRBV5-4 and TRBJ1-2, reads ETGVTQSPTHLIKTRGQQVTLRCSSQSGHNTVSWYQQALGQGPQFIFQYYREEENGRGNFPPRFSGLQFPNYSSELNVNALELDDSALYLCASSSIGPVVGYTFGSGTRLTVV.

The CDR3 coding sequence is TGTGCCAGCAGCTCTCTACAGGGGGGAGGTGAAGCTTTCTTT. Translated, it gives CASSSLQGGGEAFF. The chain combines TRBV7-2 with TRBJ1-1, with 8 bases lining up with TRBD1. Germline CDR1 and CDR2: SGHTA and FQGNSA. V shed 4 bases and J 7 bases; nucleotides not matched to a gene: 8. The CDR3 sequence is 14 residues long.

The chain recombines TRBV25-1 with TRBJ2-1; no clear D gene. There are 11 residues in the CDR3. CDR1 MGHDK and CDR2 SYGVNS come from the germline V gene. The ends were cut back, 4 bases at V and 6 bases at J, with 4 bases in the middle. The CDR3 loop reads CASSGPNEQFF. The CDR3 region has the DNA TGTGCCAGCAGTGGGCCCAATGAGCAGTTCTTC.

The chain couples TRBV28 to TRBJ1-6; TRBD1 matches 7 bases. CDR3 size: 17 residues. The germline gives CDR1 MDHEN, CDR2 SYDVKM. The V gene end was trimmed by 6 bases and the J gene end by 7 bases; junction bases not matched to a gene: 15. In nucleotides, the CDR3 is TGTGCCAGCAGGGGGAGGGACAGCAGCTCTTTAAATTCACCCCTCCACTTT. Translation gives CASRGRDSSSLNSPLHF. The full variable domain, rest sourced from reference TRBV28 and TRBJ1-6, is DVKVTQSSRYLVKRTGEKVFLECVQDMDHENMFWYRQDPGLGLRLIYFSYDVKMKEKGDIPEGYSVSREKKERFSLILESASTNQTSMYLCASRGRDSSSLNSPLHFGNGTRLTVT.